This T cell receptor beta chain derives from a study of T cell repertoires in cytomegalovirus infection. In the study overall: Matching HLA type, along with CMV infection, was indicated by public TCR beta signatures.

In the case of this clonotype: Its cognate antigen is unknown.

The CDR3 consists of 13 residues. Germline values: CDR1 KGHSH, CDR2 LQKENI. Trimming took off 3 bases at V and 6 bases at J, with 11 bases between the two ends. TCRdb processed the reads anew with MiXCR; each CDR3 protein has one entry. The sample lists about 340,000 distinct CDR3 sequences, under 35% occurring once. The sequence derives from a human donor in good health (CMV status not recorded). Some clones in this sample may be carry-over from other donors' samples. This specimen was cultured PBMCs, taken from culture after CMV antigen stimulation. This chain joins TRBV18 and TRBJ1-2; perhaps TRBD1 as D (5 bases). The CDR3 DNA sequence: TGTGCCAGCTCACCCATTGGCAGGGATGGCTACACCTTC. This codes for CASSPIGRDGYTF.